The 19 T cell receptor beta chains below were found in one sample sequenced in a study of shared clonotypes between healthy human individuals. Sequencing used immunoSEQ multiplex PCR; TCRdb keeps in-frame clones, though not all of them. The sample includes about 560,000 clones, 70% to 80% seen only once; the top ten take around 12%. The sample taken for sequencing was PBMCs. The receptors here all came from a woman in her thirties or forties in good health. Some clones in this sample may be carry-over from other donors' samples.

J is TRBJ1-2 and V is TRBV7-7; unclear D gene. Germline CDR1 reads SSHAT; CDR2 reads FNYEAQ (reference sequence). The CDR3 loop spans 15 amino acids. The ends were cut back, 5 bases at V and 4 bases at J, with 17 bases in the middle. The CDR3 DNA sequence: TGTGCCAGCAGCAGGGTGTGCCGAAAGACCTATGGCTACACCTTC. Translating gives CASSRVCRKTYGYTF. The whole variable domain, remainder taken from reference TRBV7-7 and TRBJ1-2, is GAGVSQSPRYKVTKRGQDVTLRCDPISSHATLYWYQQALGQGPEFLTYFNYEAQPDKSGLPSDRFSAERPEGSISTLTIQRTEQRDSAMYRCASSRVCRKTYGYTFGSGTRLTVV.

The chain uses TRBV5-6 and TRBJ2-7, with a possible D match to TRBD2 (5 bases). The germline V gene has CDR1 SGHDT and CDR2 YYEEEE. V was trimmed by 4 bases and J by 4 bases, leaving 15 bases between them. The CDR3 is 14 amino acids. CDR3 nucleotide sequence: TGTGCCAGCAGCAAAAGCGGTATTTCGTACGAGCAGTACTTC. Its translation is CASSKSGISYEQYF. Complete variable domain (other parts from reference TRBV5-6 and TRBJ2-7): DAGVTQSPTHLIKTRGQQVTLRCSPKSGHDTVSWYQQALGQGPQFIFQYYEEEERQRGNFPDRFSGHQFPNYSSELNVNALLLGDSALYLCASSKSGISYEQYFGPGTRLTVT.

The genes are TRBV6-1 and TRBJ2-7; tentatively, D is TRBD1 (6 bases). Trimming stripped 2 bases from V and 6 bases from J, with 14 bases between. This CDR3 spans 14 amino acids. In germline, CDR1 is MNHNS, CDR2 SASEGT. Written as DNA, the CDR3 is TGTGCCAGCAGTGAAAACTGGGCAGGGGCCGAGCAGTACTTC. Amino acid sequence: CASSENWAGAEQYF.

The J gene is TRBJ1-2, the V gene TRBV5-1; weak D call: TRBD1 (5 bases). The CDR3 runs to 15 residues. V lost 7 bases, J lost 4 bases, and 20 bases lay in between. Germline V gene data show CDR1 as SGHRS and CDR2 as YFSETQ. CDR3: CASREPQGGIYGYTF. CDR3 in DNA: TGCGCCAGCCGCGAACCCCAGGGAGGGATCTATGGCTACACCTTC.

The chain has TRBV5-5 and TRBJ1-2; D gene unclear. The V end was cut by 4 bases, the J end by 8 bases, with 18 bases between. Germline assignment: CDR1 SGHKS and CDR2 YYEKEE (reference sequence). The CDR3 runs 14 residues. CDR3 DNA: TGTGCCAGCAGCCCCGGAAGGGCAGTGAAGGGCTACACCTTC. It codes for CASSPGRAVKGYTF.

This clone occurred once. This chain joins TRBV5-1 and TRBJ1-1; TRBD1 matches at 10 bases. CDR3 length: 15 residues. Trimming took 0 bases from V and 2 from J; bases not matched to a gene: 1. The germline V gene encodes CDR1 SGHRS and CDR2 YFSETQ. The CDR3 sequence: CASSLETGGNTEAFF. In nucleotides, the CDR3 is TGCGCCAGCAGCTTGGAGACAGGGGGCAACACTGAAGCTTTCTTT.

The chain carries TRBV7-2 and TRBJ2-2; D is ambiguous. Germline assignment: CDR1 SGHTA and CDR2 FQGNSA. This CDR3 is 16 amino acids long. The V and J ends lost 3 bases and 0 bases respectively, with 11 bases between them. Here the CDR3 DNA reads TGTGCCAGCAGCTTCGTTGGTTTTTCGAACACCGGGGAGCTGTTTTTT. Protein: CASSFVGFSNTGELFF.

This clone was observed a few times. The rearrangement uses TRBV6-6 and TRBJ2-1, with D maybe TRBD2 (5 bases). The CDR3 loop spans 14 amino acids. Germline lookup yields CDR1 MNHNY and CDR2 SVGAGI (reference sequence). V was trimmed by 7 bases and J by 7 bases, leaving 17 bases between them. CDR3 protein: CASKDYGTINEQFF. CDR3 coding DNA: TGTGCCAGCAAAGACTACGGAACAATAAATGAGCAGTTCTTC.

This clone was counted only a few times. The chain has TRBV2 and TRBJ1-4, with 7 bases matching TRBD1. This CDR3 spans 14 amino acids. The junction had 3 bases not matched to a gene; V was cut back by 5 bases and J by 3 bases. Germline CDR1 and CDR2: SNHLY and FYNNEI. Written as DNA, the CDR3 is TGTGCCAGCAGTAGGGGACAGCCTAATGAAAAACTGTTTTTT. Encoded protein: CASSRGQPNEKLFF.

This clone was seen once. The chain joins TRBV5-1 to TRBJ2-3; 7 bases match TRBD1. This CDR3 is 13 amino acids long. The V segment lost 4 bases and the J segment 6 bases; nucleotides outside the gene matches: 5. Germline assignment: CDR1 SGHRS and CDR2 YFSETQ. CDR3 nucleotide sequence: TGCGCCAGCAGCCCGGGACAGTCCGATACGCAGTATTTT. It specifies CASSPGQSDTQYF.

The chain uses TRBV5-4 and TRBJ2-5; 8 bases map to TRBD1. CDR1 is SGHNT and CDR2 is YYREEE in the germline V gene (reference sequence). V was pared by 5 bases and J by 2 bases, with 5 bases of the junction left unmatched. This CDR3 is 14 amino acids long. Written as DNA, the CDR3 is TGTGCCAGCAGGCGAGGGACAGGACAAGAGACCCAGTACTTC. It yields the protein CASRRGTGQETQYF.

This chain links TRBV5-1 with TRBJ2-3; 12 nucleotides match TRBD1. From germline, CDR1 is SGHRS and CDR2 YFSETQ. V dropped 7 bases and J dropped 2; count of bases not matched to a gene: 5. The length of the CDR3 is 15 residues. Here the CDR3 DNA reads TGCGCCAGCGGCACGGGACAGGGGGCCACAGATACGCAGTATTTT. Its protein is CASGTGQGATDTQYF.

The chain uses TRBV5-1 and TRBJ2-1; the D gene could be TRBD1 or TRBD2 (5 bases each). Germline CDR1 and CDR2: SGHRS and YFSETQ. CDR3 length: 14 residues. Trimming took 4 bases from V and 9 from J, leaving 17 bases between them. The CDR3 bases are TGCGCCAGCAGCCCCTTTGGGGGAGTGGGTGAGCAGTTCTTC. The encoded protein is CASSPFGGVGEQFF.

A word on this clone: Other DNA sequences in this specimen translate into the identical CDR3. The chain recombines TRBV28 with TRBJ1-2, with D perhaps matching TRBD1 (6 bases). V dropped 5 bases and J dropped 4 bases, with 14 bases sitting between them. Looked up from germline, CDR1 is MDHEN and CDR2 is SYDVKM. This CDR3 contains 14 residues. CDR3 in amino acids: CASSPPGGAYGYTF. The CDR3 DNA reads as TGTGCCAGCAGTCCCCCGGGGGGGGCCTATGGCTACACCTTC.

This chain uses TRBV6-4 with TRBJ2-1; 8 bases agree with TRBD1. Germline values: CDR1 MRHNA, CDR2 SNTAGT. This CDR3 spans 13 amino acids. Trimming cost V 6 bases and J 5 bases; bases outside gene matches: 3. The DNA for the CDR3 is TGTGCCAGCAGCCCGGACAGGGACAATGAGCAGTTCTTC. It translates to CASSPDRDNEQFF.

This chain joins TRBV4-3 and TRBJ1-2; the match to TRBD1 covers 10 bases. The CDR3 contains 15 residues. Germline V lookup: CDR1 LGHNA, CDR2 YSLEER. V dropped 3 bases and J dropped 2; count of bases not matched to a gene: 3. The DNA for the CDR3 is TGCGCCAGCAGCCAGGGGACAGGGGCCAACTATGGCTACACCTTC. Translated: CASSQGTGANYGYTF.

This clone has only a few counts. One end of the junction fails to match germline, which may point to a read error. V gene TRBV6-4 combines with J gene TRBJ1-4; no reliable D call. CDR1 is MRHNA and CDR2 is SNTAGT in the germline V gene. This CDR3 spans 11 amino acids. The CDR3 sequence: CARRVNEKLFF. In nucleotides, the CDR3 is TGTGCCCGCAGAGTTAATGAAAAACTGTTTTTT.

This sequence joins TRBV5-4 and TRBJ2-3; D possibly corresponds to TRBD1 (5 bases). Trimming took off 4 bases at V and 3 bases at J, with 15 bases between the two ends. There are 15 residues in the CDR3. Germline V gene lookup returns CDR1 SGHNT and CDR2 YYREEE (reference sequence). CDR3 in amino acids: CASSTAPSGTDTQYF. The CDR3 DNA reads TGTGCCAGCAGCACTGCGCCCTCAGGGACAGATACGCAGTATTTT.

This clone was recorded many times. This chain joins TRBV7-3 and TRBJ1-1; D is ambiguous. Germline CDR1 and CDR2: SGHTA and FQGTGA. The CDR3 contains 14 residues. Trimming removed 5 bases from V and 3 bases from J, with 13 bases in between. CDR3 sequence: CASSRDVSDTEAFF. The CDR3 nucleotides read TGTGCCAGCAGCCGAGACGTCTCAGACACTGAAGCTTTCTTT.